This TCR beta chain was identified during a study of identical twins. TCRdb independently ran MiXCR on the 5' RACE reads; one entry per CDR3 protein. The table lists around 230,000 distinct CDR3 sequences, 5% to 7% of them singletons. Notes on the study in general: For cord blood, abundant beta clonotypes had fewer insertions, unlike memory repertoires, which showed none. Twins' excess sharing was less marked for out-of-frame beta sequences.

CDR1 and CDR2 (germline): MNHEY, SMNVEV (reference sequence). The CDR3 totals 15 residues. V lost 6 bases and J lost 2, with 13 bases in between. The sample holds many counts of this clonotype. Its antigen remains unknown. This same sample was also taken into another study, of T cells expressing NK-cell markers. From that study: Most of the eight sequenced donors were HCMV-seropositive; one was seronegative. Researchers report these clonotypes also headed the CD3+CD56-NKG2C+ fraction in a handful of donors.

The chain uses TRBV27 and TRBJ2-2; TRBD1 is a possible D gene (6 bases). Sequenced sample: CD8+ T cells sorted from blood. This clonotype was sampled from a young woman in good health. CDR3 sequence reads: CASRRGHRNTGELFF. The DNA for the CDR3 is TGTGCCAGCAGGAGGGGACACCGAAACACCGGGGAGCTGTTTTTT.